This TCR beta chain was sequenced for a study of graft-versus-host responses after intestinal transplantation. Study overall: Following induction with anti-thymocyte globulin, all recipients were given tacrolimus and steroids for about 3 years.

CDR1 is MNHNY and CDR2 is SVGAGI in the germline V gene (reference sequence). CDR3 length equals 13 residues. Between the trimmed V and J ends, which lost 7 bases and 5 bases, there was a span of 15 bases. Findings and caveats of the study: Investigators detected GvH clones in recipient marrow, with some emerging earlier in ileum or blood. Peak circulating GvH clone levels tracked with early post-transplant HvG declines.

Using immunoSEQ multiplex PCR, the repertoire was profiled, and TCRdb retains in-frame clones only, with some absent. The profile shows 95,000 or so clones, approximately 90% of them singletons. Turning to this clone: Its target is unknown.

The sequence derives from a human patient who received an intestinal transplant, so some T cells may come from the graft donor. The chain has TRBV6-6 and TRBJ2-7; D remains ambiguous. The sequencing used PBMCs, collected about 450 days after intestinal transplant. CDR3 loop: CASNEGFFDEQYF. CDR3 nucleotides: TGTGCCAGCAACGAAGGTTTTTTCGACGAGCAGTACTTC.